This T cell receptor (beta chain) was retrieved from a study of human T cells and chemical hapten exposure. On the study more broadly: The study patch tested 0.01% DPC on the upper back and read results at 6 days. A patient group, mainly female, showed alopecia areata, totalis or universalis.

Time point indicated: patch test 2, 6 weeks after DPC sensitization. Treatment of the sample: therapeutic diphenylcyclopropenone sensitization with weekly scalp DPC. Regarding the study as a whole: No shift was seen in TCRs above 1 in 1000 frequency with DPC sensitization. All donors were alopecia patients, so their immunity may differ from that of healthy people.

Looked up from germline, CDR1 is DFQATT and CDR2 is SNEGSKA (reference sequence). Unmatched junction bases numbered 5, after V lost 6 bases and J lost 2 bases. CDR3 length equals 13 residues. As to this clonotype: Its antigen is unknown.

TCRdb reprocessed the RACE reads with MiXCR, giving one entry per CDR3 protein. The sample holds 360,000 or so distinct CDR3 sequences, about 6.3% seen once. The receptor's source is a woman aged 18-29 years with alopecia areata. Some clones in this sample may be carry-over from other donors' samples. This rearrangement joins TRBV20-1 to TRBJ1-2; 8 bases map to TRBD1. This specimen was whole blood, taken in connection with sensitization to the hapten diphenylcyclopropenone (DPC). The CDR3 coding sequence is TGCAGTGCAGTCACAGGGGGGAACTATGGCTACACCTTC. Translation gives CSAVTGGNYGYTF.